The 11 T cell receptor beta chains given below trace back to one sample, sequenced in a study of blood T cell repertoires in COVID-19. Data came from immunoSEQ multiplex PCR; TCRdb stores just in-frame clones and leaves some out. The sample records some 170,000 clones, 75% to 90% being singletons. Input material: peripheral blood. These receptors were obtained from a human donor in a cohort sampled during active COVID-19.

The V and J genes are TRBV5-4 and TRBJ1-6; 8 bases are shared with TRBD1. The CDR3 totals 15 residues. J lost 8 bases, V lost 4 bases, and 8 bases had no gene match. Germline-derived CDR1 and CDR2 are SGHNT and YYREEE (reference sequence). This CDR3 is CASSPGGTLDSPLHF. The CDR3 region has the DNA TGTGCCAGCAGCCCAGGGGGCACCTTGGATTCACCCCTCCACTTT.

This clone was counted a few times. The chain is built from TRBV6-5 and TRBJ1-1, with 9 bases matching TRBD1. Unmatched junction bases numbered 2, after V lost 6 bases and J lost 0 bases. The CDR3 has 14 amino acids. Germline CDR1 reads MNHEY; CDR2 reads SVGAGI. The DNA for the CDR3 is TGTGCCAGCAGGGACAGGGGAATGAACACTGAAGCTTTCTTT. Translated, it gives CASRDRGMNTEAFF.

This clone came up many times. The genes are TRBV6-1 and TRBJ2-7, with TRBD1 identical over 10 bases. V was clipped by 3 bases and J by 5 bases; unmatched bases: 10. Germline-derived CDR1 and CDR2 are MNHNS and SASEGT. The CDR3 covers 16 residues. The chain's CDR3 is CASSDQIGTGDDEQYF. The CDR3 DNA reads TGTGCCAGCAGTGACCAAATCGGGACAGGGGACGACGAGCAGTACTTC.

The CDR3 coding sequence is TGTGCCAGCAGTTTAGGCGGGGGCGCCCCTGATGGCCAGTACTTC. Its protein product is CASSLGGGAPDGQYF. V gene TRBV28 combines with J gene TRBJ2-5; a possible D gene is TRBD2 (7 bases). Germline CDR1 MDHEN, CDR2 SYDVKM. V lost 2 bases to trimming and J lost 10 bases, with 20 bases between them. The length of the CDR3 is 15 residues.

The rearrangement uses TRBV5-1 and TRBJ2-1; 9 bases agree with TRBD2. CDR1 and CDR2 (germline): SGHRS, YFSETQ. V dropped 0 bases and J dropped 12; count of bases not matched to a gene: 4. CDR3 length: 13 amino acids. CDR3 sequence (DNA): TGCGCCAGCAGCTTGGGGGAAGCGGGAGGGCAGTTCTTC. This gives the protein CASSLGEAGGQFF.

The chain is built from TRBV5-6 and TRBJ2-7; D may be TRBD2 (6 bases). The CDR3 length is 14 residues. Germline-derived CDR1 and CDR2 are SGHDT and YYEEEE. V gave up 0 bases and J gave up 5 bases, with 12 bases separating them. CDR3: CASSLGPSVDEQYF. The DNA for the CDR3 is TGTGCCAGCAGCTTGGGGCCTAGCGTAGACGAGCAGTACTTC.

The rearrangement uses TRBV15 and TRBJ2-4; weak D call: TRBD2 (6 bases). Trimming shortened V by 0 bases and J by 1 base, and 10 bases separated the two germline ends. The length of the CDR3 is 16 residues. In germline, CDR1 is LNHNV, CDR2 YYDKDF (reference sequence). The CDR3 reads CATSRDLLAAKNIQYF. CDR3 nucleotides: TGTGCCACCAGCAGAGATCTCCTAGCGGCCAAAAACATTCAGTACTTC.

V gene TRBV25-1 combines with J gene TRBJ1-2, with 10 bases matching TRBD1. The CDR3 sequence is 16 residues long. Trimming at V came to 1 base and at J to 0 bases, leaving 2 bases not matched to a gene. Germline assignment: CDR1 MGHDK and CDR2 SYGVNS. The CDR3 here is CASSESGTGANYGYTF. For the CDR3, the DNA is TGTGCCAGCAGTGAATCGGGGACAGGGGCTAACTATGGCTACACCTTC.

The CDR3 here is CATSRDRSGDEKLFF. Written as DNA, the CDR3 is TGTGCCACCAGCAGAGATCGGTCTGGAGATGAAAAACTGTTTTTT. The V and J genes are TRBV15 and TRBJ1-4, with D unclear. In germline, CDR1 is LNHNV, CDR2 YYDKDF (reference sequence). The CDR3 is 15 residues long. Between the trimmed V and J ends, which lost 0 bases and 6 bases, there was a span of 11 bases.

V gene TRBV7-3 combines with J gene TRBJ2-1; 7 bases match TRBD2. The V gene end was trimmed by 4 bases and the J gene end by 4 bases; junction bases not matched to a gene: 7. In germline, CDR1 is SGHTA, CDR2 FQGTGA. CDR3 length: 15 amino acids. The CDR3 region is CASSYGLAVYNEQFF. CDR3 in DNA: TGTGCCAGCAGCTACGGGCTAGCGGTGTACAATGAGCAGTTCTTC.

This clone came up once. The chain carries TRBV6-6 and TRBJ2-4, with 15 bases fitting TRBD2. The V gene's germline CDR1 is MNHNY and CDR2 SVGAGI (reference sequence). The CDR3 sequence is 19 residues long. V lost 5 bases to trimming and J lost 0 bases; unmatched junction nucleotides: 8. The CDR3 DNA reads as TGTGCCAGCAGTCAGTTCGGACTAGCGGGAGGGCCAGCCAAAAACATTCAGTACTTC. Amino acids: CASSQFGLAGGPAKNIQYF.